The entry below describes one T cell receptor beta chain. Its antigen is undetermined. The CDR3 has 15 amino acids. Germline V gene lookup returns CDR1 MNHEY and CDR2 SVGAGI. V shed 6 bases and J 6 bases; nucleotides not matched to a gene: 12. This sample stems from a study of shared clonotypes between healthy human individuals. Study-level findings and limits: Blood alone was sampled, and tissue repertoires likely differ.

The repertoire was sequenced with immunoSEQ multiplex PCR; TCRdb's copy has only in-frame clones and lacks some. The sample holds 2 million to 3 million clones, 90% to 95% seen once. The receptor was isolated from a man aged 18 to 30 in good health. Some clones in this sample may be carry-over from other donors' samples. Sequencing used naive CD4+ T cells from PBMCs. The subset is: CD45RA+ positively selected. This sequence joins TRBV6-5 and TRBJ1-1; TRBD1 aligns across 8 bases. In nucleotides, the CDR3 is TGTGCCAGCAGCCCCTGGTCCGGGACAGGTCCTGAAGCTTTCTTT. As protein: CASSPWSGTGPEAFF.